This TCR beta chain was captured in a study of blood T cell repertoires in COVID-19. The CDR3 covers 13 residues. CDR1 is SGHVS, CDR2 FQNEAQ, per germline. The junction had 3 bases not matched to a gene; V was cut back by 3 bases and J by 5 bases. Source study methods: Reference gene primers were amplified, and this amplification served to estimate nucleated cell counts. Measured with immunoSEQ multiplex PCR; TCRdb has only the in-frame clones, and not every one. V, J and clone size were drawn from that table, and D and trimming were deduced from the DNA. The sample includes under 350,000 clones, about 89% seen only once; the top ten take less than 2%. The age range of participants was about 18 to 100 years, with residence in about two dozen US areas. Cohort placement rested on clinical history that participants reported themselves.

V is TRBV7-8 and J is TRBJ2-5, with TRBD2 identical over 7 bases. The sequencing sample was made of PBMCs or T cells enriched from blood (not recorded which). This receptor was obtained from a woman between 40 and 55 years old who had recovered from COVID-19. The chain's CDR3 is CASSFGGGETQYF. For the CDR3, the DNA is TGTGCCAGCAGCTTTGGGGGAGGGGAGACCCAGTACTTC. The full variable domain, with the rest looked up from reference TRBV7-8 and TRBJ2-5, is GAGVSQSPRYKVAKRGQDVALRCDPISGHVSLFWYQQALGQGPEFLTYFQNEAQLDKSGLPSDRFFAERPEGSVSTLKIQRTQQEDSAVYLCASSFGGGETQYFGPGTRLLVL.